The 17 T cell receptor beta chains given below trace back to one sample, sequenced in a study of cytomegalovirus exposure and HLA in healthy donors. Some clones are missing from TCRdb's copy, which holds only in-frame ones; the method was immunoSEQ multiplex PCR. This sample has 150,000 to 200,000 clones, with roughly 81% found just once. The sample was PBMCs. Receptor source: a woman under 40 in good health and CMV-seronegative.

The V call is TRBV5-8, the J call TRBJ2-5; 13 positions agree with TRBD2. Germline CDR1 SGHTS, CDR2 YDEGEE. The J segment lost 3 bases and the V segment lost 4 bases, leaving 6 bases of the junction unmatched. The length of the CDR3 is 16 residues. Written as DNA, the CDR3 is TGTGCCAGCAGCCACTGGACTAGCGGGGGAAAAGAGACCCAGTACTTC. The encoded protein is CASSHWTSGGKETQYF.

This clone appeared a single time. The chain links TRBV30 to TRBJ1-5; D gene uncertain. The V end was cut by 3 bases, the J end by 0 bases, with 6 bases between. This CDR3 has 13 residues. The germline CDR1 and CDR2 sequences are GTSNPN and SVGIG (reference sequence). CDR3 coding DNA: TGTGCCTGGAGCGCGGATAGCAATCAGCCCCAGCATTTT. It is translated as CAWSADSNQPQHF.

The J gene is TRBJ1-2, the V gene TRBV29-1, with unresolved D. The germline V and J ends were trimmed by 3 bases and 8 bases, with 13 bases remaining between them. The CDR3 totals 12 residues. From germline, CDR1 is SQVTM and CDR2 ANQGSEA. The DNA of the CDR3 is TGCAGCGTTGAGTCCCGAGGTGGCGGCTACACCTTC. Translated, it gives CSVESRGGGYTF.

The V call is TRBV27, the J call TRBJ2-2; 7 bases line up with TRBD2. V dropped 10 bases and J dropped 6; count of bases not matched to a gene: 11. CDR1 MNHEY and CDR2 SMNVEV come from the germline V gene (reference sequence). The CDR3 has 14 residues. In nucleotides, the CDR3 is TGTGCCATCCACCCTCACGGGGGGTCCGGGGAGCTGTTTTTT. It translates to CAIHPHGGSGELFF.

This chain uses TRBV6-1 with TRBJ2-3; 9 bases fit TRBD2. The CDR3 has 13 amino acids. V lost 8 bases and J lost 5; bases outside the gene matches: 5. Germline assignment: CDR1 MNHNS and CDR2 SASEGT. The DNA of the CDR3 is TGTGCCAGCCAGGGACTAGCCGGAGATACGCAGTATTTT. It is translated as CASQGLAGDTQYF.

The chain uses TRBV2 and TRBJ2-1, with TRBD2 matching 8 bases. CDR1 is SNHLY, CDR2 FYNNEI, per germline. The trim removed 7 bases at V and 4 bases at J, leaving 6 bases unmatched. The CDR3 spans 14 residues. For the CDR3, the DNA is TGTGCCAGCACACTAGCGGAGTTGTACAATGAGCAGTTCTTC. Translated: CASTLAELYNEQFF.

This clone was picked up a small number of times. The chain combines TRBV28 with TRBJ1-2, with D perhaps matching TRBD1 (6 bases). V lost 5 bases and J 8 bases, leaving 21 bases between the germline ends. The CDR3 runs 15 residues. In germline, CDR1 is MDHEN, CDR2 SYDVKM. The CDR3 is CASSRWDIQAGGYTF. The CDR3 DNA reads TGTGCCAGCAGTAGATGGGACATCCAGGCAGGGGGCTACACCTTC.

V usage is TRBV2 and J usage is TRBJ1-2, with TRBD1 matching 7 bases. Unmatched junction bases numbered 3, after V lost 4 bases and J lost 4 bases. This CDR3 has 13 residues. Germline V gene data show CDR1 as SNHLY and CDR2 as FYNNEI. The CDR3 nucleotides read TGTGCCAGCAGTGGACAGGGTGGCTATGGCTACACCTTC. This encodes CASSGQGGYGYTF.

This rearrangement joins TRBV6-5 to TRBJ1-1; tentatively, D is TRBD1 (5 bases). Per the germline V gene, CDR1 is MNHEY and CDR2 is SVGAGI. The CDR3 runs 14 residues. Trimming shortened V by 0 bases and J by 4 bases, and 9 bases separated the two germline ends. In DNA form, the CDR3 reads TGTGCCAGCAGTTACTCTCAGGGTAGCACTGAAGCTTTCTTT. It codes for CASSYSQGSTEAFF.

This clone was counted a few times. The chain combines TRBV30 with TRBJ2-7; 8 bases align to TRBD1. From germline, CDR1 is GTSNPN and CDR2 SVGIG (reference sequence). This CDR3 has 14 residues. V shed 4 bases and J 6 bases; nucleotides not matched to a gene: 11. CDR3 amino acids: CAWNRGTGEIEQYF. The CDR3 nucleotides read TGTGCCTGGAACAGGGGGACGGGGGAAATCGAGCAGTACTTC.

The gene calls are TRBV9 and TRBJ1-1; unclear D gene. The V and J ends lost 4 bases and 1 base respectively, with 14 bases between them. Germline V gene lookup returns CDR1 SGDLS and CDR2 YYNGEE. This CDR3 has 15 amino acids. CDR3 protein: CASSPRQLSNTEAFF. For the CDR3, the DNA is TGTGCCAGCAGCCCTCGCCAACTCTCGAACACTGAAGCTTTCTTT.

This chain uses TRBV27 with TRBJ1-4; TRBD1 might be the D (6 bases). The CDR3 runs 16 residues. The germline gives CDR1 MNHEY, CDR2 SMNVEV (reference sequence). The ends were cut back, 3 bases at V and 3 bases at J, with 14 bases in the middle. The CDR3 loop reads CASSFTGSVSNEKLFF. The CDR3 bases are TGTGCCAGCAGTTTTACAGGGTCGGTGTCTAATGAAAAACTGTTTTTT.

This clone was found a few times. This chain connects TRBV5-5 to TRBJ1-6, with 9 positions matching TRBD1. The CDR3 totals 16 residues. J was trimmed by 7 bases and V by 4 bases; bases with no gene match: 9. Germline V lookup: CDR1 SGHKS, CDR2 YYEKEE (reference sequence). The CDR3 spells CASSHMTGGGNSPLHF. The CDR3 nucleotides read TGTGCCAGCAGCCATATGACAGGGGGAGGGAATTCACCCCTCCACTTT.

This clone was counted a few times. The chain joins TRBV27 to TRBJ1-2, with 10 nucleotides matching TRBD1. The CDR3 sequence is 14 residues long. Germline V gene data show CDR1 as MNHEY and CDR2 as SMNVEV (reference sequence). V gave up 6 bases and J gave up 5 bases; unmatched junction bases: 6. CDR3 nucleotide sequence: TGTGCCAGCAGGCTGACAGGGGGCCGATATGGCTACACCTTC. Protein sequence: CASRLTGGRYGYTF.

CDR3 sequence (DNA): TGTGCCAGCGTTAGGGGCAGTATTTATAATTCACCCCTCCACTTT. It codes for CASVRGSIYNSPLHF. The rearrangement uses TRBV28 and TRBJ1-6; possible D gene TRBD1, 5 bases. The V end lost 8 bases, the J end lost 4 bases, and 15 bases lay between the germline ends. CDR1 and CDR2 (germline): MDHEN, SYDVKM. The CDR3 length is 15 residues. Based on the CDR3 plus reference TRBV28 and TRBJ1-6, the full variable domain is DVKVTQSSRYLVKRTGEKVFLECVQDMDHENMFWYRQDPGLGLRLIYFSYDVKMKEKGDIPEGYSVSREKKERFSLILESASTNQTSMYLCASVRGSIYNSPLHFGNGTRLTVT.

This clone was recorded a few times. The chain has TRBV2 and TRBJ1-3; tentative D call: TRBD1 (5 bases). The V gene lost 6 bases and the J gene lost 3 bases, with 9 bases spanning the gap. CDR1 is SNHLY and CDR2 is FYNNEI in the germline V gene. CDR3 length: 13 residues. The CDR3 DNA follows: TGTGCCAGCAGAGGGACTGGTGGAAACACCATATATTTT. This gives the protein CASRGTGGNTIYF.

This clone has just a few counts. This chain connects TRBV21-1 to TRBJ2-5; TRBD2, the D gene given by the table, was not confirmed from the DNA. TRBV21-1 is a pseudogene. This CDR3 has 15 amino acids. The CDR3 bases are TGTGCCAGCAGCGACCAGGGGAGGGGGAGACAGACCCAGTACTTC. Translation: CASSDQGRGRQTQYF.